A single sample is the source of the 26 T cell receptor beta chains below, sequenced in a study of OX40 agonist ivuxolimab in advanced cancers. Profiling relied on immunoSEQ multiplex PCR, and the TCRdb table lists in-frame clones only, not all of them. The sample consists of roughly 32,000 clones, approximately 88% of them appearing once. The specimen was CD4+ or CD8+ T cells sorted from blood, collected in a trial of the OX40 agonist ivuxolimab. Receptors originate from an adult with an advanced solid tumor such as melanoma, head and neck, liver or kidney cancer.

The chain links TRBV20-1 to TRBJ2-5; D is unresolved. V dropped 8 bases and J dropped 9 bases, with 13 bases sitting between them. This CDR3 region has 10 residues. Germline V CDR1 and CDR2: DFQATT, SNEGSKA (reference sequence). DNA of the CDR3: TGCAGTCCCCTTGTGTCGGCCCAGTACTTC. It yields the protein CSPLVSAQYF.

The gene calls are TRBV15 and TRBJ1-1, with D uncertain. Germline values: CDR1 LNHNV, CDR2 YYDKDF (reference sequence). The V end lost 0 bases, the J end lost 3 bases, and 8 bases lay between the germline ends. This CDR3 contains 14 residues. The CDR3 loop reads CATSRDYGYTEAFF. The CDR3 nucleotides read TGTGCCACCAGCAGAGATTACGGTTACACTGAAGCTTTCTTT.

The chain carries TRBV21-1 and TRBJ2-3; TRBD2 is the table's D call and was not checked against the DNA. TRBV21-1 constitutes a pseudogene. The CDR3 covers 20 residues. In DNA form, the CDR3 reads TGTGCCAGCAGCAAACTATATGGACTAGCGGGGGGTTCTAGCACAGATACGCAGTATTTT. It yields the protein CASSKLYGLAGGSSTDTQYF.

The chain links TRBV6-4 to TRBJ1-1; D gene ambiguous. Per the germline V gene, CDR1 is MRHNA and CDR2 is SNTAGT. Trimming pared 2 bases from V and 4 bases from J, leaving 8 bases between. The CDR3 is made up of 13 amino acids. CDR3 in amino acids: CASSDQESTEAFF. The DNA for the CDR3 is TGTGCCAGCAGTGACCAGGAAAGCACTGAAGCTTTCTTT.

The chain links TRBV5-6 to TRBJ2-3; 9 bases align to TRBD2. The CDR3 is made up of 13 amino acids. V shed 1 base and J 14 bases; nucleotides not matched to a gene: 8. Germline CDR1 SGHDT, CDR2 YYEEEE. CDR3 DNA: TGTGCCAGCAGCTTGTTAGCGGGGGTCTTAATGTATTTT. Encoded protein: CASSLLAGVLMYF.

The CDR3 DNA reads as TGTGCCAGCACCTTGGGACGGAACACTGAAGCTTTCTTT. It specifies CASTLGRNTEAFF. This chain joins TRBV28 and TRBJ1-1; D possibly corresponds to TRBD1 (5 bases). This CDR3 spans 13 amino acids. Germline loops: CDR1 MDHEN, CDR2 SYDVKM. Trimming left V 7 bases short and J 1 base short, with 10 bases between.

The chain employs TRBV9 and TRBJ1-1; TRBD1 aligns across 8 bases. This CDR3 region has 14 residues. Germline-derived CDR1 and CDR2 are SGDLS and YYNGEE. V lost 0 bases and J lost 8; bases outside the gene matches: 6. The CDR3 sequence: CASSVEDRGLEAFF. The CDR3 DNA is TGTGCCAGCAGCGTAGAAGACAGGGGCCTAGAAGCTTTCTTT.

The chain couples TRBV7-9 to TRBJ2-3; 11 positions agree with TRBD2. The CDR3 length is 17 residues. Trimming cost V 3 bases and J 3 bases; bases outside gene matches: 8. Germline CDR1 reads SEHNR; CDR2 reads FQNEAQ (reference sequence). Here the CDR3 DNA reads TGTGCCAGCAGCTTGAGTAGCGGGGGGGCCCGGACAGATACGCAGTATTTT. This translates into CASSLSSGGARTDTQYF.

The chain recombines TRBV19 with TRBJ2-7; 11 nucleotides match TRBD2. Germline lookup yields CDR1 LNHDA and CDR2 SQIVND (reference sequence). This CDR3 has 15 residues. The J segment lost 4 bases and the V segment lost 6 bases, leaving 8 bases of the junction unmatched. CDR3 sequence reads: CASSRLAGGAYEQYF. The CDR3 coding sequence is TGTGCCAGTAGCCGGCTAGCGGGAGGAGCGTACGAGCAGTACTTC.

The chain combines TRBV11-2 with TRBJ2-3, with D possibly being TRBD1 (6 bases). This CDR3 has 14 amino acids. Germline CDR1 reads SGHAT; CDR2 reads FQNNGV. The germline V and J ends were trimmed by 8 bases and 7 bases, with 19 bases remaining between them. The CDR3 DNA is TGTGCCAGCTGGGGCGGACAGTTCCGTAATACGCAGTATTTT. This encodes CASWGGQFRNTQYF.

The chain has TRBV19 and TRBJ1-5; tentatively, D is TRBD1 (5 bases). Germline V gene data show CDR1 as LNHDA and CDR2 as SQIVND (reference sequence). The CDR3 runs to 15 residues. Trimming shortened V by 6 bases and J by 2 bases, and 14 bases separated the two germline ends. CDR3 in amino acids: CASRIRDLGNQPQHF. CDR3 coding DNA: TGTGCCAGTAGGATCAGGGATCTTGGCAATCAGCCCCAGCATTTT.

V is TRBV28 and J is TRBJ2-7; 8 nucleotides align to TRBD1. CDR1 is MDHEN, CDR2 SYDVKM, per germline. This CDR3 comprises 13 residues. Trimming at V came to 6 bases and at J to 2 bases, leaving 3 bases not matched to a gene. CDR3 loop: CASRRTGTYEQYF. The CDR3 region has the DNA TGTGCCAGCAGACGGACAGGGACCTACGAGCAGTACTTC.

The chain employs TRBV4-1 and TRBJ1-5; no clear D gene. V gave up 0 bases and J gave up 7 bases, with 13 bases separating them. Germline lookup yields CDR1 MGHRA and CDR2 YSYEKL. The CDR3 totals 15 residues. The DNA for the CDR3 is TGCGCCAGCAGCCAAGAAAGGGCGGTAAGCCAGCCCCAGCATTTT. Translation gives CASSQERAVSQPQHF.

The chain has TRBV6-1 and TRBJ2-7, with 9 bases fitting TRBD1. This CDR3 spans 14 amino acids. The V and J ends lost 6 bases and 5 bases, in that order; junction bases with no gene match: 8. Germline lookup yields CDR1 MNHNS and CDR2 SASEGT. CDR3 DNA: TGTGCCAGCAGCGCCGGGACAGGGCTCGACGAGCAGTACTTC. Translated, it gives CASSAGTGLDEQYF.

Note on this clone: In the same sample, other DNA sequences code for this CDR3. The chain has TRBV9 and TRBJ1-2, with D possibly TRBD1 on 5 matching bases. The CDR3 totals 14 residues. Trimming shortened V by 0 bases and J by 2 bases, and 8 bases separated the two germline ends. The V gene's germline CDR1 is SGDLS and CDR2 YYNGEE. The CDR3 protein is CASSVGDSNYGYTF. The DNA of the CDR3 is TGTGCCAGCAGCGTAGGAGACAGCAACTATGGCTACACCTTC.

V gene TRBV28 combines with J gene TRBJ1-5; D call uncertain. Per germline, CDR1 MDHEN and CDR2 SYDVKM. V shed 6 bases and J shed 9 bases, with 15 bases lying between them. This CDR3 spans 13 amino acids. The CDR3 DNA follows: TGTGCCAGCAGGGTCGCAGGCGAGGGGCCCCAGCATTTT. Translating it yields CASRVAGEGPQHF.

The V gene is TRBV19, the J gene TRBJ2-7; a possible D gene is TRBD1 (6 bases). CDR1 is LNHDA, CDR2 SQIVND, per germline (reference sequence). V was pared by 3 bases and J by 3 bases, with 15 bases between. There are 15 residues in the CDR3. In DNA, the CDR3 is TGTGCCAGTAGTATTGGGACACAGAATTACTACGAGCAGTACTTC. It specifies CASSIGTQNYYEQYF.

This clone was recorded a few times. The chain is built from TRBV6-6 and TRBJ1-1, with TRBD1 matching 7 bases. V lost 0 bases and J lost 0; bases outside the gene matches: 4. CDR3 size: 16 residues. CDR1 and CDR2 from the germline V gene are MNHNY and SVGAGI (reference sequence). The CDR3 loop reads CASSYSETGMNTEAFF. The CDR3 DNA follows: TGTGCCAGCAGTTACTCCGAGACAGGGATGAACACTGAAGCTTTCTTT.

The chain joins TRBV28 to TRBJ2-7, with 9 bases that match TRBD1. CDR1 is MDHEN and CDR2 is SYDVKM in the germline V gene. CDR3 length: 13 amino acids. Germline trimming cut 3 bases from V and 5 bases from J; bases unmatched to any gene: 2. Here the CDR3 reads CASSFTGGNEQYF. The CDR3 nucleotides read TGTGCCAGCAGTTTCACAGGGGGCAACGAGCAGTACTTC.

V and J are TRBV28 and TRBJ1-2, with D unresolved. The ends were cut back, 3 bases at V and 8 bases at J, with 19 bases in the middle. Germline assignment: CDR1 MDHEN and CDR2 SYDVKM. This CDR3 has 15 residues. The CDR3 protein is CASSLVYGRTLGYTF. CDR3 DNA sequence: TGTGCCAGCAGTTTGGTGTACGGACGGACGTTAGGCTACACCTTC.

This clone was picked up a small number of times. The CDR3 bases are TGTGCCACCCGGAGGTTGGCGGGTAATTCACCCCTCCACTTT. This codes for CATRRLAGNSPLHF. The genes are TRBV27 and TRBJ1-6; the D is unclear. This CDR3 contains 14 residues. Germline-derived CDR1 and CDR2 are MNHEY and SMNVEV (reference sequence). V dropped 10 bases and J dropped 6 bases, with 16 bases sitting between them.

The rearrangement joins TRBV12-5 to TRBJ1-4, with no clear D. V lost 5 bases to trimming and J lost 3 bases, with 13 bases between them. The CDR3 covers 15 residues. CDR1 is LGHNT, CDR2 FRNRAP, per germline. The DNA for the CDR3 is TGTGCTAGTGGTCGTCTCGGGTTGTCTAATGAAAAACTGTTTTTT. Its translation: CASGRLGLSNEKLFF. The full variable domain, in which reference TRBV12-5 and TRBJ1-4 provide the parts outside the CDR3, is DARVTQTPRHKVTEMGQEVTMRCQPILGHNTVFWYRQTMMQGLELLAYFRNRAPLDDSGMPKDRFSAEMPDATLATLKIQPSEPRDSAVYFCASGRLGLSNEKLFFGSGTQLSVL.

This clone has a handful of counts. CDR3 amino acids: CASSLAGFGEQYF. Here the CDR3 DNA reads TGTGCCAGCAGCCTGGCGGGATTTGGAGAGCAGTACTTC. The J gene is TRBJ2-7, the V gene TRBV5-6, with D tentatively TRBD2 (6 bases). Trimming removed 4 bases at V and 7 bases at J, with 15 bases between. CDR3 length equals 13 residues. In germline, CDR1 is SGHDT, CDR2 YYEEEE. Full variable domain (outside the CDR3, taken from reference TRBV5-6 and TRBJ2-7): DAGVTQSPTHLIKTRGQQVTLRCSPKSGHDTVSWYQQALGQGPQFIFQYYEEEERQRGNFPDRFSGHQFPNYSSELNVNALLLGDSALYLCASSLAGFGEQYFGPGTRLTVT.

The CDR3 DNA is TGCGCCAGCAGATTGGACCTGAACACTGAAGCTTTCTTT. Translated, it gives CASRLDLNTEAFF. The rearrangement uses TRBV4-1 and TRBJ1-1; D gene ambiguous. The CDR3 extends over 13 amino acids. V lost 6 bases and J lost 0, with 8 bases in between. Germline CDR1 is MGHRA and CDR2 is YSYEKL.

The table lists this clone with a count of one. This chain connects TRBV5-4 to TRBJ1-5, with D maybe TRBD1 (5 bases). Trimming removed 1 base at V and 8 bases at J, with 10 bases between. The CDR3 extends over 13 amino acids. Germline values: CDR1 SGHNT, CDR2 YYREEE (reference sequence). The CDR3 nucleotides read TGTGCCAGCAGCTTGTGGGGGAAGGAGCCCCAGCATTTT. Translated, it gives CASSLWGKEPQHF.

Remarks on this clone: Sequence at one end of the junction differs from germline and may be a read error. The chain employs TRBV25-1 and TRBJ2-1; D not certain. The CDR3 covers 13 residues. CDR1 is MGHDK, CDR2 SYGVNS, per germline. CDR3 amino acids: CASSDNTYDEQFF. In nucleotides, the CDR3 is TGTGCCAGCAGTGATAACACCTACGATGAGCAGTTCTTC.